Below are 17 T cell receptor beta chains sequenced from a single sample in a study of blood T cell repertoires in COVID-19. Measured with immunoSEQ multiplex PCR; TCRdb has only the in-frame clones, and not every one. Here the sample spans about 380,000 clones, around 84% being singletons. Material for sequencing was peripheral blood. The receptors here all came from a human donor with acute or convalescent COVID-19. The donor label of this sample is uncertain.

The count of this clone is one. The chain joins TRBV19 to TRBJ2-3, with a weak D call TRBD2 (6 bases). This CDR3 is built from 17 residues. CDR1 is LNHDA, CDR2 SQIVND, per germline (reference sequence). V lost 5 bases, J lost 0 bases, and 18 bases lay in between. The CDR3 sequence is CASSRVSRRVSTDTQYF. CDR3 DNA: TGTGCCAGTAGTCGCGTCAGCAGGAGGGTTAGCACAGATACGCAGTATTTT.

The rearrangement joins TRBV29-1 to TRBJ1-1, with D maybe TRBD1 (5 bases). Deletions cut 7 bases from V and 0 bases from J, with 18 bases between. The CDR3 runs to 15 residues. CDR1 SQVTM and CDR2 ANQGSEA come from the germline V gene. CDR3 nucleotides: TGCAGCGCCCGACAGTCCCTTTCCCTGAACACTGAAGCTTTCTTT. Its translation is CSARQSLSLNTEAFF.

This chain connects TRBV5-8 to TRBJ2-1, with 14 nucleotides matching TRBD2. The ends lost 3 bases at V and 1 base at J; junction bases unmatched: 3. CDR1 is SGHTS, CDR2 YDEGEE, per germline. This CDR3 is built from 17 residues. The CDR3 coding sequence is TGTGCCAGCAGCTCGTGGACTAGCGGGAGGTCCTACAATGAGCAGTTCTTC. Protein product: CASSSWTSGRSYNEQFF.

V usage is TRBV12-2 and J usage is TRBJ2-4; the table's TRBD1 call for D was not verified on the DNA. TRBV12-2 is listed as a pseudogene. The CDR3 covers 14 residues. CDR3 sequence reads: CAREGEWTKNIQYF. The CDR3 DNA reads TGTGCAAGAGAGGGGGAATGGACCAAAAACATTCAGTACTTC.

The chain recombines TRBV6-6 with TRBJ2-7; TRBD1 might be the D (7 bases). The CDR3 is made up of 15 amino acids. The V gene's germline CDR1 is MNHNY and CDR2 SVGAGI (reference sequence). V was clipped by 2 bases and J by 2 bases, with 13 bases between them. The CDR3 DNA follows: TGTGCCAGCAGTTACCAAGCAGGGGGGACCTACGAGCAGTACTTC. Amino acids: CASSYQAGGTYEQYF.

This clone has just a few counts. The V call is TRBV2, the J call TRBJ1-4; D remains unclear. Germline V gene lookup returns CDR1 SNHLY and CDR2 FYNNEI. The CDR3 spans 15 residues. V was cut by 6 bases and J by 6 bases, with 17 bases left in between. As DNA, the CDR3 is TGTGCCAGCAGATTCGCCGGGTCGAATTATGAAAAACTGTTTTTT. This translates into CASRFAGSNYEKLFF.

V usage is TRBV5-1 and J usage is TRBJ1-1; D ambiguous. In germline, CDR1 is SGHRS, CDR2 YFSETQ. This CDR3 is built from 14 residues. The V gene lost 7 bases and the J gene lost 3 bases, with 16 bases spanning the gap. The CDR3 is CASGPSAGYTEAFF. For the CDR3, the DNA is TGCGCCAGCGGGCCTTCTGCAGGTTACACTGAAGCTTTCTTT.

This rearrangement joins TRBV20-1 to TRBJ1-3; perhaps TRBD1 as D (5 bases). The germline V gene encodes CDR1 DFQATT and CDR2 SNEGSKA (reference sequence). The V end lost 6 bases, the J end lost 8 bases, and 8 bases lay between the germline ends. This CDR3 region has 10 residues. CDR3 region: CSAAGDTIYF. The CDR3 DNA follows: TGCAGTGCCGCGGGGGACACCATATATTTT.

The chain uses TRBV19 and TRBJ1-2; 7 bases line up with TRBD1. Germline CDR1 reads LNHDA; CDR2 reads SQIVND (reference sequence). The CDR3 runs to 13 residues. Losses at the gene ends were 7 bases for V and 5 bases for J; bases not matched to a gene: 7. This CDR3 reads CASKRDSRYGYTF. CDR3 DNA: TGTGCCAGTAAACGGGACAGCCGATATGGCTACACCTTC.

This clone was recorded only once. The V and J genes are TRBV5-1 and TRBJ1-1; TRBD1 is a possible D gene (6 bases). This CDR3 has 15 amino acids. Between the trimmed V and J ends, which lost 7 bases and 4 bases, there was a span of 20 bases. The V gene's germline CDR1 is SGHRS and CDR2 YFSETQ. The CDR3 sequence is CASDITGSKRTEAFF. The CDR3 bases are TGCGCCAGCGACATTACAGGGAGTAAGCGCACTGAAGCTTTCTTT.

The CDR3 is CASSLVETAGNEQFF. The CDR3 nucleotides are TGTGCCAGCAGCTTAGTGGAGACAGCAGGGAATGAGCAGTTCTTC. The chain recombines TRBV7-8 with TRBJ2-1; D perhaps matches TRBD1 (5 bases). The CDR3 runs 15 residues. The germline V and J ends were trimmed by 1 base and 7 bases, with 14 bases remaining between them. Germline CDR1 reads SGHVS; CDR2 reads FQNEAQ.

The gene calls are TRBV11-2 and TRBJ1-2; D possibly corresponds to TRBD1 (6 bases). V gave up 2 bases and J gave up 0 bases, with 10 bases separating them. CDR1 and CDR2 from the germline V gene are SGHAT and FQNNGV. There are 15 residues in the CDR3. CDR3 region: CASSLQTGANYGYTF. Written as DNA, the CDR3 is TGTGCCAGCAGCTTACAGACAGGAGCTAACTATGGCTACACCTTC.

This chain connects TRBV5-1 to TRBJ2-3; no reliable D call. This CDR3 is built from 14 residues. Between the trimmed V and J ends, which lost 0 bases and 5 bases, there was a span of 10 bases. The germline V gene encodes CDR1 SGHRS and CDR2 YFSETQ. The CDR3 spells CASSLGQVEDTQYF. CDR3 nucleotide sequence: TGCGCCAGCAGCTTGGGGCAGGTGGAAGATACGCAGTATTTT.

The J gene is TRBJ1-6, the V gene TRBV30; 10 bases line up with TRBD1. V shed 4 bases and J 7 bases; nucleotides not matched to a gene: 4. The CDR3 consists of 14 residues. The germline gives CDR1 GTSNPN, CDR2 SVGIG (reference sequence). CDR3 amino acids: CAWKGTGENSPLHF. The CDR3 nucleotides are TGTGCCTGGAAAGGGACAGGGGAGAATTCACCCCTCCACTTT.

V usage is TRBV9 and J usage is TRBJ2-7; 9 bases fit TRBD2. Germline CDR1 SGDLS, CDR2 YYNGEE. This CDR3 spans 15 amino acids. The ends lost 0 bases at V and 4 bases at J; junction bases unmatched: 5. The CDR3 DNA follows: TGTGCCAGCAGCGTAGCAACTAGCGGGTTATACGAGCAGTACTTC. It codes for CASSVATSGLYEQYF.

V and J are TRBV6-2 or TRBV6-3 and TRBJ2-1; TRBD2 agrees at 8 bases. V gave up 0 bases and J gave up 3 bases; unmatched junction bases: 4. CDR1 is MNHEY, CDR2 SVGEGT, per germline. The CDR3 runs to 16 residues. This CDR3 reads CASSYSGTRLYNEQFF. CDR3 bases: TGTGCCAGCAGTTACTCGGGGACTAGGCTCTACAATGAGCAGTTCTTC.

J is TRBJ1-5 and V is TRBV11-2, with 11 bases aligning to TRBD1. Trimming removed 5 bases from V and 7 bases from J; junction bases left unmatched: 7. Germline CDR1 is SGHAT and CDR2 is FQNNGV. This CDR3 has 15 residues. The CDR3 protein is CASSPGQGASQPQHF. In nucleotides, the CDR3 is TGTGCCAGCAGCCCTGGACAGGGGGCATCCCAGCCCCAGCATTTT.